This entry describes one T cell receptor beta chain. Original processing notes: It was from reference gene primer amplification that nucleated cell counts were estimated. TCRdb keeps only in-frame clones here, not all; method: immunoSEQ multiplex PCR. The V and J calls and clone size are taken from that table; D and trimming were inferred from the DNA. Of tens of thousands of clones listed, 79% are singletons. These data come from a study of blood T cell repertoires in COVID-19. Study-wide context: COVID-19 samples collected from the United States, Italy and Spain covered acute and convalescent phases. PBMCs, B-cell-depleted T cells, or T cells were the source of the cDNA or gDNA that made up the material.

The length of the CDR3 is 14 residues. J was trimmed by 0 bases and V by 4 bases; bases with no gene match: 3. The germline gives CDR1 MNHEY, CDR2 SVGAGI. Source material: peripheral blood. V gene TRBV6-5 combines with J gene TRBJ2-7, with 7 bases identical to TRBD1. This TCR derives from a woman aged 80 or over with active or convalescent COVID-19. The CDR3 is CASSWNRGSYEQYF. The CDR3 bases are TGTGCCAGCAGTTGGAACAGGGGCTCCTACGAGCAGTACTTC.